The 3 T cell receptor beta chains in this list originate from one sample, sequenced in a study of T cell responses to AZD1222 COVID-19 vaccine. The assay was immunoSEQ multiplex PCR, and TCRdb's table has in-frame clones only and misses some. Of some 150,000 clones in the sample, 75% to 90% were seen once. The sequencing used peripheral blood, collected on day 0 of AZD1222 vaccination. These TCRs come from an adult in good health.

CDR3 in amino acids: CASAFQLNQPQHF. DNA for the CDR3: TGTGCCAGCGCCTTCCAATTAAATCAGCCCCAGCATTTT. V is TRBV6-5 and J is TRBJ1-5; D unresolved. CDR1 MNHEY and CDR2 SVGAGI come from the germline V gene. The CDR3 runs 13 residues. V was shortened by 8 bases and J by 4 bases, with 12 bases between the two germline ends.

The chain recombines TRBV7-3 with TRBJ1-1; 8 bases match TRBD1. V lost 5 bases to trimming and J lost 6 bases; unmatched junction nucleotides: 5. Germline assignment: CDR1 SGHTA and CDR2 FQGTGA. CDR3 length equals 13 residues. This chain's CDR3 is CASSVRQGSEAFF. The CDR3 DNA sequence: TGTGCCAGCAGCGTCAGACAGGGGTCTGAAGCTTTCTTT.

The gene calls are TRBV4-2 and TRBJ2-2; D uncertain. Per the germline V gene, CDR1 is LGHNA and CDR2 is YNFKEQ. The V and J ends lost 1 base and 4 bases respectively, with 13 bases between them. This CDR3 region has 16 residues. The CDR3 DNA reads TGTGCCAGCAGCCAAGTCCCGGGTGACCTCACCGGGGAGCTGTTTTTT. Translated: CASSQVPGDLTGELFF.